A single sample is the source of the 11 T cell receptor beta chains below, sequenced in a study of early T cells in non-severe SARS-CoV-2 infection. TCRdb re-analysed the 5' RACE reads in MiXCR, keeping a single row per CDR3 protein. The sample records over 90,000 distinct CDR3 sequences, around 13% being singletons. The sample was whole blood. The receptors originated from an adult who was a healthcare worker with PCR-confirmed SARS-CoV-2 infection or an uninfected control (not recorded which).

This sequence joins TRBV12-3 or TRBV12-4 and TRBJ1-3, with TRBD1 as a possible D gene (5 bases). There are 15 residues in the CDR3. V gave up 6 bases and J gave up 0 bases, with 12 bases separating them. The CDR3 nucleotides read TGTGCCAGCAGCCCGGGGGGGAGCTCTGGAAACACCATATATTTT. It specifies CASSPGGSSGNTIYF.

V and J are TRBV11-2 and TRBJ2-5, with 8 bases identical to TRBD2. V gave up 2 bases and J gave up 11 bases; unmatched junction bases: 10. The CDR3 consists of 14 residues. In germline, CDR1 is SGHAT, CDR2 FQNNGV. The DNA for the CDR3 is TGTGCCAGCAGCTTACAGAGCGGGAGCCCCCTGCAGTACTTC. It yields the protein CASSLQSGSPLQYF. Complete variable domain (other parts from reference TRBV11-2 and TRBJ2-5): EAGVAQSPRYKIIEKRQSVAFWCNPISGHATLYWYQQILGQGPKLLIQFQNNGVVDDSQLPKDRFSAERLKGVDSTLKIQPAKLEDSAVYLCASSLQSGSPLQYFGPGTRLLVL.

This clonotype was observed a handful of times. The CDR3 bases are TGCAGCGCTCCTGGGTATGCTGAAGCTTTCTTT. This codes for CSAPGYAEAFF. The genes are TRBV20-1 and TRBJ1-1; D gene unclear. The CDR3 sequence is 11 residues long. Looked up from germline, CDR1 is DFQATT and CDR2 is SNEGSKA (reference sequence).

For the CDR3, the DNA is TGTGCCAGCAGCCAAGTACAGCTCAATGAGCAGTTCTTC. Translation gives CASSQVQLNEQFF. The chain carries TRBV3-1 and TRBJ2-1; D uncertain. Trimming shortened V by 1 base and J by 6 bases, and 7 bases separated the two germline ends. This CDR3 comprises 13 residues. Germline V gives CDR1 LGHDT, CDR2 YNNKEL (reference sequence).

Ten or more counts support this clonotype. V and J are TRBV6-5 and TRBJ2-7; D is ambiguous. CDR1 and CDR2 from the germline V gene are MNHEY and SVGAGI. V shed 5 bases and J shed 3 bases, with 5 bases lying between them. The CDR3 is 11 residues long. The CDR3 nucleotides read TGTGCCAGCAGTAACTACTACGAGCAGTACTTC. This codes for CASSNYYEQYF.

This clonotype was observed a handful of times. The CDR3 region is CASSLISASEQFF. Here the CDR3 DNA reads TGTGCCAGCAGCTTGATTTCTGCGAGCGAGCAGTTCTTC. This chain uses TRBV5-6 with TRBJ2-1, with D unclear. V was cut by 1 base and J by 10 bases, with 12 bases left in between. The germline gives CDR1 SGHDT, CDR2 YYEEEE. The CDR3 is 13 residues long. The full variable domain, rest sourced from reference TRBV5-6 and TRBJ2-1, is DAGVTQSPTHLIKTRGQQVTLRCSPKSGHDTVSWYQQALGQGPQFIFQYYEEEERQRGNFPDRFSGHQFPNYSSELNVNALLLGDSALYLCASSLISASEQFFGPGTRLTVL.

V gene TRBV11-2 combines with J gene TRBJ1-4; 10 bases are a match to TRBD1. The germline V gene has CDR1 SGHAT and CDR2 FQNNGV. V was pared by 4 bases and J by 5 bases, with 7 bases of the junction left unmatched. The CDR3 covers 16 residues. This CDR3 reads CASSSPGQGMNEKLFF. As DNA, the CDR3 is TGTGCCAGCAGCTCCCCGGGACAGGGGATGAATGAAAAACTGTTTTTT.

This clonotype was counted many times. In DNA form, the CDR3 reads TGCGCCAGCAGCTACGACACAGATACGCAGTATTTT. Protein product: CASSYDTDTQYF. The chain recombines TRBV5-1 with TRBJ2-3; D remains ambiguous. Trimming pared 3 bases from V and 2 bases from J, leaving 4 bases between. The germline gives CDR1 SGHRS, CDR2 YFSETQ. This CDR3 has 12 residues. The full variable domain, its missing parts supplied by reference TRBV5-1 and TRBJ2-3, is KAGVTQTPRYLIKTRGQQVTLSCSPISGHRSVSWYQQTPGQGLQFLFEYFSETQRNKGNFPGRFSGRQFSNSRSEMNVSTLELGDSALYLCASSYDTDTQYFGPGTRLTVL.

This clonotype was found many times. This rearrangement joins TRBV12-5 to TRBJ2-1, with 10 bases matching TRBD2. Germline V gene lookup returns CDR1 LGHNT and CDR2 FRNRAP. This CDR3 is built from 15 residues. Trimming at V came to 3 bases and at J to 4 bases, leaving 3 bases not matched to a gene. The CDR3 DNA reads as TGTGCTAGTGGTTTACAAGCGGGAGGGTACAATGAGCAGTTCTTC. Its translation is CASGLQAGGYNEQFF.

V and J are TRBV11-2 and TRBJ2-1; the D is unclear. V dropped 3 bases and J dropped 7 bases, with 25 bases sitting between them. The CDR3 spans 18 residues. From germline, CDR1 is SGHAT and CDR2 FQNNGV. The CDR3 region has the DNA TGTGCCAGCAGCTTTTGGTCGGGTAGCCGTCAGTTGCGAAATGAGCAGTTCTTC. It is translated as CASSFWSGSRQLRNEQFF.

A few counts support this clonotype. The V and J genes are TRBV10-3 and TRBJ2-1; a possible D gene is TRBD1 (8 bases). The ends were cut back, 8 bases at V and 9 bases at J, with 20 bases in the middle. The CDR3 is made up of 14 amino acids. Germline-derived CDR1 and CDR2 are ENHRY and SYGVKD. As DNA, the CDR3 is TGTGCCATCTCGCTGGTACAGGGGGGGGGTGAGCAGTTCTTC. Translating it yields CAISLVQGGGEQFF.